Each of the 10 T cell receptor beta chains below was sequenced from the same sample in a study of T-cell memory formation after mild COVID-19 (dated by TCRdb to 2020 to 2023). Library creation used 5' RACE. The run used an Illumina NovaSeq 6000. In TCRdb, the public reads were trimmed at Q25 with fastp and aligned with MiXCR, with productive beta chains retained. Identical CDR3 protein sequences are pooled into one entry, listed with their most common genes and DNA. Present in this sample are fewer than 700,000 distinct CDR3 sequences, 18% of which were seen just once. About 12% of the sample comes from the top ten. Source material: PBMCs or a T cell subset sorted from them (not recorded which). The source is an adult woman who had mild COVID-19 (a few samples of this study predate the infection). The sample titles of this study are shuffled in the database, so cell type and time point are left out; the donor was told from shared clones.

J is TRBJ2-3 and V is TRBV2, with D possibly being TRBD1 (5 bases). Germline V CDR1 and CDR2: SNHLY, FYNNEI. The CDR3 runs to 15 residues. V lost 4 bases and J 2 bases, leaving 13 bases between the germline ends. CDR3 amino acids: CASSVVAGITDTQYF. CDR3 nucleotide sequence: TGTGCCAGCAGTGTGGTAGCAGGGATCACAGATACGCAGTATTTT.

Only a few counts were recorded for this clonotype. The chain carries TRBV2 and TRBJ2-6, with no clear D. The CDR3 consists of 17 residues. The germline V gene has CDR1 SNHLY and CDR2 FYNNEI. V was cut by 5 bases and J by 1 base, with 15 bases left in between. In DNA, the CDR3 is TGTGCCAGCAGTTTTAGCAGGCTATCGTCTGGGGCCAACGTCCTGACTTTC. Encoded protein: CASSFSRLSSGANVLTF.

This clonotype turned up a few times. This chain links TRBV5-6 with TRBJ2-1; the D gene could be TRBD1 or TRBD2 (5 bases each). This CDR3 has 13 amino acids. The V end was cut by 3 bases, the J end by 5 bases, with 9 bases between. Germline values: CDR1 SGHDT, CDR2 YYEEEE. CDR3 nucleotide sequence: TGTGCCAGCAGCTGGGACGAGAACAATGAGCAGTTCTTC. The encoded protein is CASSWDENNEQFF.

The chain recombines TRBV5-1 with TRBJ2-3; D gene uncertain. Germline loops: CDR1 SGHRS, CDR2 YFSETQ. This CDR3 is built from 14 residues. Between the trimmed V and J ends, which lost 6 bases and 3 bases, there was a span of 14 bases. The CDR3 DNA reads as TGCGCCAGCAAGTTAGCAGTCGGGACAGATACGCAGTATTTT. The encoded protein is CASKLAVGTDTQYF.

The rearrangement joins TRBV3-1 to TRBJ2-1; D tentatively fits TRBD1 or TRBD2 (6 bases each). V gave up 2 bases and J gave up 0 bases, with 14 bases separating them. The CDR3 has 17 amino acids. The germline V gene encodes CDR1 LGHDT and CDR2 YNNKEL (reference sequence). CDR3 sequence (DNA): TGTGCCAGCAGCCAATTTTTGGGGGGCAGCTCCTACAATGAGCAGTTCTTC. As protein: CASSQFLGGSSYNEQFF.

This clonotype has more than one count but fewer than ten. The CDR3 protein is CASSLGGTLTQETQYF. The CDR3 DNA reads TGTGCCAGCAGTTTAGGCGGGACTCTCACCCAAGAGACCCAGTACTTC. The chain couples TRBV12-3 or TRBV12-4 to TRBJ2-5; D may be TRBD2 (6 bases). The CDR3 contains 16 residues. Trimming pared 1 base from V and 1 base from J, leaving 13 bases between.

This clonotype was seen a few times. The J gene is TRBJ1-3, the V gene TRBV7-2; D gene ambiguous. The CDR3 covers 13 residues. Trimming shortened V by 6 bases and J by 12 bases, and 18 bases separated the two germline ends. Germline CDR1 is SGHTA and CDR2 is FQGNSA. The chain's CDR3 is CASSPLRNDLIYF. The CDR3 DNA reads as TGTGCCAGCAGTCCACTCCGAAACGACCTCATATATTTT.

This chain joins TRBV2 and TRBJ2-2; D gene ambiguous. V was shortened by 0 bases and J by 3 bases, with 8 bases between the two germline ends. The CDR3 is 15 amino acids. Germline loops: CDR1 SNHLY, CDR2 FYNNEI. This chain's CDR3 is CASSEALQYTGELFF. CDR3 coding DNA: TGTGCCAGCAGTGAAGCGCTTCAATACACCGGGGAGCTGTTTTTT.

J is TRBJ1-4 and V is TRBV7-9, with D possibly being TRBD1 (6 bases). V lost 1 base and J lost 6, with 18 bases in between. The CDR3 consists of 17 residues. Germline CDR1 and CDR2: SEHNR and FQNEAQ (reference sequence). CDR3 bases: TGTGCCAGCAGCTTAGAAGTTCGGACAGAGACTCATGAAAAACTGTTTTTT. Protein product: CASSLEVRTETHEKLFF.

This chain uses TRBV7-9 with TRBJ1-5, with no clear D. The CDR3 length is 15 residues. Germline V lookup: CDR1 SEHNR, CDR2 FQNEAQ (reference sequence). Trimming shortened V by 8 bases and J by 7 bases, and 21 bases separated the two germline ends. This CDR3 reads CASAGIGDANQPQHF. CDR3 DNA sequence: TGTGCCAGCGCCGGAATTGGCGACGCAAACCAGCCCCAGCATTTT.